This T cell receptor beta chain was retrieved from a study of CD8 T cells in Susac syndrome. Study observations and caveats: When the CD4+ T cell repertoires of patients with Susac syndrome were examined, they did not show any clonal expansion.

cDNA came from around 0.5 to 1 ug RNA primed by random hexamers. TCRdb itself ran the immunoSEQ multiplex PCR reads through MiXCR, one entry per CDR3 protein. This table holds hundreds of thousands of distinct CDR3 sequences, less than 96% found once. A remark on this clonotype: Its antigen is unidentified.

The germline gives CDR1 SGHRS, CDR2 YFSETQ. The V and J ends lost 4 bases and 7 bases, in that order; junction bases with no gene match: 8. This CDR3 has 14 residues. The V gene is TRBV5-1, the J gene TRBJ2-1; 7 bases match TRBD1. Material for sequencing was CD4+ T cells from PBMCs. This TCR was recovered from a human donor with Susac syndrome. The CDR3 nucleotides read TGCGCCAGCAGCGTGGACAGGCCCTCTAATGAGCAGTTCTTC. It translates to CASSVDRPSNEQFF.